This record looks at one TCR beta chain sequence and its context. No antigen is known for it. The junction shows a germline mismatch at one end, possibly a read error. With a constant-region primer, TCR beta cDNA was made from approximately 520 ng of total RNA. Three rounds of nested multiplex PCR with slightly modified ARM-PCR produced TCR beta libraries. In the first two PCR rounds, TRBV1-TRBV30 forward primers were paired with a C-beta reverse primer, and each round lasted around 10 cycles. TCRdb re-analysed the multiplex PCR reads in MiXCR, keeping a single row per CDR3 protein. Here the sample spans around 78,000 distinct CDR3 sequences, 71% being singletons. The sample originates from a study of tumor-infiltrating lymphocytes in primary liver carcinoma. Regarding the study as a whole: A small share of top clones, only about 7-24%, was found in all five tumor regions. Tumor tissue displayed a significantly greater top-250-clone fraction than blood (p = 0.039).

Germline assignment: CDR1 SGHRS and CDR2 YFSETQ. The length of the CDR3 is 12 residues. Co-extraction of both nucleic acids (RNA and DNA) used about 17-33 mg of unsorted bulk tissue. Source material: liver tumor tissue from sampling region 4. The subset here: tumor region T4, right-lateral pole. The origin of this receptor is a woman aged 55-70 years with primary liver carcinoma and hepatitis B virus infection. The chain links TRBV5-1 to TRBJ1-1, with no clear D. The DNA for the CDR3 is TGCGCAAGCAGCTTGCGCAGGCAGATAACTTTCTTT. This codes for CASSLRRQITFF.